One and the same sample provided the 15 T cell receptor beta chains below, sequenced in a study of neurological immune-mediated disorders. Time point: longitudinal time-point 3. TCRdb re-derived calls from the 5' RACE reads in MiXCR, one entry per CDR3 protein. Of about 84,000 distinct CDR3 sequences in the sample, 4.3% were seen once. Sequenced: PBMCs. These receptors were obtained from a woman aged 55-69 years with multiple sclerosis.

This clonotype was recorded many times. The V and J genes are TRBV7-9 and TRBJ1-2; 9 bases map to TRBD1. Germline V gene lookup returns CDR1 SEHNR and CDR2 FQNEAQ (reference sequence). CDR3 length: 16 amino acids. V was pared by 3 bases and J by 8 bases, with 13 bases of the junction left unmatched. In DNA, the CDR3 is TGTGCCAGCAGCTTCCCACGTACAGGGGGCGGGGAAGGCTACACCTTC. Amino acids: CASSFPRTGGGEGYTF. The entire variable domain, with the rest obtained from reference TRBV7-9 and TRBJ1-2, is as follows: DTGVSQNPRHKITKRGQNVTFRCDPISEHNRLYWYRQTLGQGPEFLTYFQNEAQLEKSRLLSDRFSAERPKGSFSTLEIQRTEQGDSAMYLCASSFPRTGGGEGYTFGSGTRLTVV.

This clonotype was counted a few times. The V call is TRBV18, the J call TRBJ1-4, with no clear D. The CDR3 covers 15 residues. V gave up 0 bases and J gave up 0 bases, with 5 bases separating them. CDR1 is KGHSH, CDR2 LQKENI, per germline. For the CDR3, the DNA is TGTGCCAGCTCACCACCCAGCGCAACTAATGAAAAACTGTTTTTT. Its protein is CASSPPSATNEKLFF.

This chain connects TRBV29-1 to TRBJ2-3; D may match TRBD1 or TRBD2 (5 bases each). This CDR3 comprises 13 residues. V dropped 7 bases and J dropped 1 base, with 12 bases sitting between them. Germline V lookup: CDR1 SQVTM, CDR2 ANQGSEA. The CDR3 DNA follows: TGCAGCGGACGGGACGTGCGCACAGATACGCAGTATTTT. Its protein product is CSGRDVRTDTQYF.

This clonotype was found many times. The V call is TRBV10-3, the J call TRBJ1-2, with D uncertain. This CDR3 comprises 12 residues. CDR1 is ENHRY, CDR2 SYGVKD, per germline. V was shortened by 3 bases and J by 8 bases, with 10 bases between the two germline ends. CDR3 nucleotides: TGTGCCATCAGTGACGACCGAGGGGGCTACACCTTC. It yields the protein CAISDDRGGYTF.

This clonotype was observed a handful of times. The V gene is TRBV6-2 or TRBV6-3, the J gene TRBJ2-3; weak D call: TRBD2 (6 bases). Between the trimmed V and J ends, which lost 3 bases and 6 bases, there was a span of 28 bases. This CDR3 comprises 19 residues. Looked up from germline, CDR1 is MNHEY and CDR2 is SVGEGT. The CDR3 is CASSYRHQTSSSDRDTQYF. CDR3 coding DNA: TGTGCCAGCAGTTATCGGCATCAAACTAGCTCCTCCGATCGGGATACGCAGTATTTT.

This clonotype was counted ten times or more. The chain couples TRBV21-1 to TRBJ1-2; the D segment call TRBD1 is taken from the table without a DNA check. TRBV21-1 is shown as a pseudogene. This CDR3 is built from 13 residues. The CDR3, as DNA: TGTGCCAGCAGCTTAGGGACAGGGCATGGCTACACCTTC. Amino acids: CASSLGTGHGYTF.

This clonotype was recorded at least ten times. The chain has TRBV7-9 and TRBJ1-4; 9 bases fit TRBD1. Germline V gene data show CDR1 as SEHNR and CDR2 as FQNEAQ (reference sequence). The ends lost 4 bases at V and 8 bases at J; junction bases unmatched: 8. The length of the CDR3 is 15 residues. The CDR3 reads CASSSEDRGDEKLFF. As DNA, the CDR3 is TGTGCCAGCAGCTCCGAGGACAGGGGAGACGAAAAACTGTTTTTT.

Ten or more counts support this clonotype. The V gene is TRBV18, the J gene TRBJ1-6; tentatively, D is TRBD1 (6 bases). This CDR3 spans 13 amino acids. Per germline, CDR1 KGHSH and CDR2 LQKENI. Deletions cut 2 bases from V and 8 bases from J, with 7 bases between. CDR3 sequence (DNA): TGTGCCAGCTCACCAGGGGGCGATTCACCCCTCCACTTT. Translated, it gives CASSPGGDSPLHF.

Ten or more counts support this clonotype. In DNA, the CDR3 is TGTGCCAGCAGCCGGGACGAGATCAATGGGAGAGAGACCCAGTACTTC. Its translation is CASSRDEINGRETQYF. This chain connects TRBV4-2 to TRBJ2-5; either TRBD1 or TRBD2 may supply D (5 bases each). V lost 4 bases and J lost 4, with 19 bases in between. This CDR3 contains 16 residues. Germline CDR1 and CDR2: LGHNA and YNFKEQ.

This clonotype was counted many times. This chain connects TRBV6-5 to TRBJ2-3; 7 nucleotides match TRBD1. This CDR3 has 14 amino acids. With V trimmed by 6 bases and J by 4 bases, 7 bases remained unmatched. Germline loops: CDR1 MNHEY, CDR2 SVGAGI. In nucleotides, the CDR3 is TGTGCCAGCAGGGACGGGACAGCATCAGATACGCAGTATTTT. Its translation is CASRDGTASDTQYF.

This clonotype was picked up many times. The chain joins TRBV5-1 to TRBJ2-2; the D is unclear. V gave up 4 bases and J gave up 0 bases, with 13 bases separating them. CDR1 is SGHRS, CDR2 YFSETQ, per germline. This CDR3 is built from 16 residues. This CDR3 reads CASSPLGTANTGELFF. In nucleotides, the CDR3 is TGCGCCAGCAGCCCACTCGGAACAGCGAACACCGGGGAGCTGTTTTTT.

The sample holds many counts of this clonotype. The chain has TRBV7-9 and TRBJ1-2; D is uncertain. Per the germline V gene, CDR1 is SEHNR and CDR2 is FQNEAQ (reference sequence). This CDR3 spans 15 amino acids. The germline V and J ends were trimmed by 2 bases and 9 bases, with 19 bases remaining between them. The chain's CDR3 is CASSLQAQWFGSYTF. The CDR3 DNA reads TGTGCCAGCAGCTTACAGGCTCAATGGTTTGGAAGCTACACCTTC.

In its sample, this clonotype was seen many times. The chain uses TRBV12-3 or TRBV12-4 and TRBJ1-1, with D perhaps TRBD1 (5 bases). The ends were cut back, 6 bases at V and 3 bases at J, with 20 bases in the middle. CDR3 length: 16 residues. CDR3 nucleotide sequence: TGTGCCAGCAGAGTAGACATTGACAGATACTACACTGAAGCTTTCTTT. Residues: CASRVDIDRYYTEAFF.

Points on this clonotype: A much larger clone differs by one base, so this may be a read error. This rearrangement joins TRBV6-6 to TRBJ1-2; 7 bases match TRBD1. The V segment lost 7 bases and the J segment 6 bases; nucleotides outside the gene matches: 8. This CDR3 spans 13 amino acids. Germline V gene data show CDR1 as MNHNY and CDR2 as SVGAGI (reference sequence). CDR3 bases: TGTGCCAGCACCCCCCAGGGGGTCAATGGCTACACCTTC. Translating gives CASTPQGVNGYTF.

This clonotype came up many times. The rearrangement uses TRBV7-2 and TRBJ1-3, with no clear D. This CDR3 region has 13 residues. The germline V and J ends were trimmed by 2 bases and 3 bases, with 5 bases remaining between them. CDR1 SGHTA and CDR2 FQGNSA come from the germline V gene. Here the CDR3 DNA reads TGTGCCAGCAGCTTAAATTTTGGAAACACCATATATTTT. Translated, it gives CASSLNFGNTIYF.